A selection of T cell receptor beta chains follows, all from one sample in a study of T cell responses to AZD1222 COVID-19 vaccine. The repertoire was sequenced with immunoSEQ multiplex PCR; TCRdb's copy has only in-frame clones and lacks some. The data contain some 190,000 clones, approximately 90% of them singletons. The sample consisted of peripheral blood, taken 28 days after the second AZD1222 dose. The receptors here all came from an adult who received the AZD1222 COVID-19 vaccine. The CDR3 runs from the conserved cysteine through the conserved F or W. Each record gives: V gene, D gene, clone size, J gene, CDR3 DNA, CDR3 protein. D genes are given only for firm matches. Size is stated for part of the rows, as once, few or many counts, or as a class when the clone is expanded.

>TRBV3-1/TRBV3-2|TRBD2|-|TRBJ2-1
TGTGCCAGCAGCAAAGTAGCGGGAGGGCATGAGCAGTTCTTC
CASSKVAGGHEQFF
>TRBV7-2|-|-|TRBJ2-7
TGTGCCAGCAGCTTAGCGGGGTCCCCCTACGAGCAGTACTTC
CASSLAGSPYEQYF
>TRBV5-5|-|-|TRBJ1-6
TGTGCCAGCAGCTGGGGACCGCCGAGTAATTCACCCCTCCACTTT
CASSWGPPSNSPLHF
>TRBV11-2|-|-|TRBJ1-6
TGTGCCAGCAGTTCAGGGTTTTGGAATTCACCCCTCCACTTT
CASSSGFWNSPLHF
>TRBV28|-|-|TRBJ2-5
TGTGCCAGCAGTTCTTTCATGGGGGCCGGGGGATCGTACTTC
CASSSFMGAGGSYF
>TRBV7-2|-|-|TRBJ1-1
TGTGCCAGCAGCTTATGGGCCGACCTTGGTGAAGCTTTCTTT
CASSLWADLGEAFF
>TRBV7-2|-|-|TRBJ1-1
TGTGCCAGCAGCTTACAGGGACGTGGCACTGAAGCTTTCTTT
CASSLQGRGTEAFF
>TRBV14|-|few|TRBJ1-1
TGTGCCAGCAGCCAAGATATCCGAGATTGGGGGAACACTGAAGCTTTCTTT
CASSQDIRDWGNTEAFF
>TRBV5-6|-|-|TRBJ1-2
TGTGCCAGCAGCTTGGTCCAGGGTCGATATGGCTACACCTTC
CASSLVQGRYGYTF
>TRBV24-1|TRBD1|-|TRBJ2-2
TGTGCCACCAGTGATCCATCCGGGACAGGGAGTACCGGGGAGCTGTTTTTT
CATSDPSGTGSTGELFF
>TRBV6-5|-|-|TRBJ1-6
TGTGCCAGCAGTTACTCAATGGGGAATTCACCCCTCCACTTT
CASSYSMGNSPLHF
>TRBV29-1|-|-|TRBJ1-2
TGCAGCGTTGTATTTAGGTCGGTGGACTATGGCTACACCTTC
CSVVFRSVDYGYTF
>TRBV7-9|-|-|TRBJ1-2
TGTGCCAGCAGCTTCGGGGCGTTCTATGGCTACACCTTC
CASSFGAFYGYTF
>TRBV19|TRBD2|-|TRBJ2-1
TGTGCCAGTAGTAGCGGGGGCTCCTACAATGAGCAGTTCTTC
CASSSGGSYNEQFF
>TRBV7-6|TRBD1|-|TRBJ2-1
TGTGCCAGCAGCTACATGCGGGACAGGGGACTCGATGAGCAGTTCTTC
CASSYMRDRGLDEQFF
>TRBV6-5|-|-|TRBJ2-7
TGTGCCAGCAAAATAGCGGTAGCGACGTACGAGCAGTACTTC
CASKIAVATYEQYF
>TRBV27|-|-|TRBJ1-2
TGTGCCAGCAGTCAAATAGGGCCTCTCTATGGCTACACCTTC
CASSQIGPLYGYTF
>TRBV6-2/TRBV6-3|-|-|TRBJ1-1
TGTGCCAGCAGTTTTAAGACAGTGAACACTGAAGCTTTCTTT
CASSFKTVNTEAFF
>TRBV9|-|-|TRBJ2-1
TGTGCCAGCAGCGTCCGACTCGTCCCGGGTGAGCAGTTCTTC
CASSVRLVPGEQFF
>TRBV14|-|-|TRBJ1-2
TGTGCCAGCAGCCCCCTACCAGGGAGCCCCTATGGCTACACCTTC
CASSPLPGSPYGYTF
>TRBV5-1|-|once|TRBJ1-1
TGCGCCAGCAGCGTGGGGACAAGCTACAACACTGAAGCTTTCTTT
CASSVGTSYNTEAFF
>TRBV5-1|-|once|TRBJ2-7
TGCGCCAGCAGCTCAGATTCGGTAAGCTCCTACGAGCAGTACTTC
CASSSDSVSSYEQYF
>TRBV5-6|-|-|TRBJ1-2
TGTGCCAGCAGCTTGGTCGGAGGTGGCTACACCTTC
CASSLVGGGYTF
>TRBV30|TRBD1|-|TRBJ1-5
TGTGCCTGGAGTGTGGGGACAGACAATCAGCCCCAGCATTTT
CAWSVGTDNQPQHF
>TRBV7-9|-|-|TRBJ1-4
TGTGCCAGCAACCCGGGTAGCGTGAAAGAAAAACTGTTTTTT
CASNPGSVKEKLFF
>TRBV29-1|-|-|TRBJ1-1
TGCAGCGTTCGTCAGCCTCCTCGTCCTGAAGCTTTCTTT
CSVRQPPRPEAFF
>TRBV6-2/TRBV6-3|-|-|TRBJ1-2
TGTGCCAGCAGCCTGAACTATGGCTACACCTTC
CASSLNYGYTF
>TRBV2|-|-|TRBJ1-2
TGTGCCAGCACCGAGACGGGGGCTAACTATGGCTACACCTTC
CASTETGANYGYTF
>TRBV18|-|-|TRBJ2-3
TGTGCCAGCTCAATCCAGGGGAGTGGAGGAGATACGCAGTATTTT
CASSIQGSGGDTQYF
>TRBV6-5|TRBD1|-|TRBJ1-2
TGTGCCAGCAGTCCAGGGGGTGGCTACACCTTC
CASSPGGGYTF
>TRBV7-3|TRBD2|-|TRBJ2-1
TGTGCCAGCAGCTCGACTAGCGGGAGGGACAATGAGCAGTTCTTC
CASSSTSGRDNEQFF
>TRBV13|TRBD1|-|TRBJ2-5
TGTGCCAGCAGCCAACCGGGACAGCAAGAGACCCAGTACTTC
CASSQPGQQETQYF